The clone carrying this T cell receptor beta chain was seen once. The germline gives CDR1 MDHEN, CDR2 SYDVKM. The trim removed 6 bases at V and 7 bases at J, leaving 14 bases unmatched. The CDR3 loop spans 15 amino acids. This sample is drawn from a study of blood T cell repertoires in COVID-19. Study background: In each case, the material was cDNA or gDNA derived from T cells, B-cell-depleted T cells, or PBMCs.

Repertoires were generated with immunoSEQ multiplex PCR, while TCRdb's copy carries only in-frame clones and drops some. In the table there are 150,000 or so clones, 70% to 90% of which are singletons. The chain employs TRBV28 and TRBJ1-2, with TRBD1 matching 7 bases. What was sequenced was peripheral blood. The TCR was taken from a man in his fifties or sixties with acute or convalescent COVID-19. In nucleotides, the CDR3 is TGTGCCAGCAGCCCAATGGACAGGACATCTGGTGGCTACACCTTC. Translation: CASSPMDRTSGGYTF.